Shown below are 5 T cell receptor beta chains from a single sample sequenced in a study of PD-L1 blockade in urothelial cancer. Profiled with immunoSEQ multiplex PCR; TCRdb holds only in-frame clones, not every one. The sample lists fewer than 130,000 clones, around 85% occurring once. The input for sequencing was PBMCs, taken around atezolizumab (anti-PD-L1) treatment. Receptors were obtained from a man aged 50 or older with urothelial cancer.

CDR3 in amino acids: CASSVAPGQGYEQFF. The CDR3 DNA reads TGTGCCAGCAGCGTCGCCCCGGGACAGGGGTATGAGCAGTTCTTC. V is TRBV9 and J is TRBJ2-1; TRBD1 matches at 10 bases. The germline V gene encodes CDR1 SGDLS and CDR2 YYNGEE. The junction had 7 bases not matched to a gene; V was cut back by 2 bases and J by 8 bases. The CDR3 has 15 amino acids. Supplemented by reference TRBV9 and TRBJ2-1, the full variable domain reads DSGVTQTPKHLITATGQRVTLRCSPRSGDLSVYWYQQSLDQGLQFLIQYYNGEERAKGNILERFSAQQFPDLHSELNLSSLELGDSALYFCASSVAPGQGYEQFFGPGTRLTVL.

The chain couples TRBV5-4 to TRBJ1-6; 7 positions match TRBD1. This CDR3 contains 15 residues. Trimming cost V 0 bases and J 6 bases; bases outside gene matches: 3. The germline V gene has CDR1 SGHNT and CDR2 YYREEE (reference sequence). The CDR3 is CASSLDRGINSPLHF. In DNA, the CDR3 is TGTGCCAGCAGCTTGGACAGGGGTATTAATTCACCCCTCCACTTT. The variable domain in full, completed from reference TRBV5-4 and TRBJ1-6, reads ETGVTQSPTHLIKTRGQQVTLRCSSQSGHNTVSWYQQALGQGPQFIFQYYREEENGRGNFPPRFSGLQFPNYSSELNVNALELDDSALYLCASSLDRGINSPLHFGNGTRLTVT.

The V call is TRBV15, the J call TRBJ2-7, with D unclear. CDR1 is LNHNV, CDR2 YYDKDF, per germline (reference sequence). Trimming left V 8 bases short and J 2 bases short, with 7 bases between. The CDR3 runs to 11 residues. CDR3 nucleotide sequence: TGTGCCACCGGGCAAGCCTACGAGCAGTACTTC. This codes for CATGQAYEQYF.

This chain joins TRBV27 and TRBJ2-1, with D unresolved. Germline V gene sequence: CDR1 MNHEY, CDR2 SMNVEV (reference sequence). With 6 bases removed from V and 6 bases from J, the gap between germline ends came to 12 bases. The CDR3 has 13 residues. In nucleotides, the CDR3 is TGTGCCAGCAGCAGAGACAACTTCAATGAGCAGTTCTTC. Translation: CASSRDNFNEQFF.

J is TRBJ2-1 and V is TRBV2; 10 nucleotides match TRBD2. This CDR3 is 16 amino acids long. Germline lookup yields CDR1 SNHLY and CDR2 FYNNEI. With V trimmed by 7 bases and J by 0 bases, 6 bases remained unmatched. The CDR3 region has the DNA TGTGCCAGCACTGGACTAGCGGTGAGCTCCTACAATGAGCAGTTCTTC. Its translation is CASTGLAVSSYNEQFF.